The T cell receptor (delta chain) under discussion was sequenced for a study of Vδ1+ human thymocytes. Findings and limits, study-wide: Thymic TRG and TRD repertoires appeared highly polyclonal. Unlike peripheral blood Vdelta1+ controls, thymic delta-chain sequences included around 21% Vdelta2 and few Vdelta3.

V trimming: 2 bases; J trimming: 0 bases; junction bases outside the gene matches: 10. There are 18 residues in the CDR3. Germline assignment: CDR1 TSWWSYY and CDR2 QGS. This clone has a handful of counts. Its cognate antigen is unknown. Other nucleotide sequences from this sample produce the same CDR3. RNA was extracted from the cells and then reverse transcribed. Pooled V-gene forward primers with one constant-region reverse primer generated the CDR3 amplicons by multiplex PCR. TCRdb re-identified clones in the multiplex PCR reads via CATT. The top ten hold roughly 1.4% of the sample, which has around 24,000 delta-chain clones, 25% to 30% seen once. Thymocytes were sorted as CD3+ TCRVdelta1+ TCRVdelta2- after alphabeta T cell depletion.

The J gene is TRDJ1, the V gene TRDV1, with 9 bases fitting TRDD3. The TCR originated in a boy under two years old who had congenital heart surgery. The specimen was Vdelta1+ gamma-delta thymocytes from the thymus. Described subset: FACS-sorted CD3+ TCRalphabeta- TCRVdelta1+ TCRVdelta2- thymocytes. The DNA for the CDR3 is TGTGCTCTTGGGGAAAGGCTGGGGGATCTTCCGTACACCGATAAACTCATCTTT. Amino acid sequence: CALGERLGDLPYTDKLIF.